The subject of this entry is one TCR beta chain. This clone was seen a few times. What this receptor recognizes is not known. Base qualities are not provided; no much larger clone lies one nucleotide away. The data belong to a study of beta chain features in type 1 diabetes (dated by TCRdb to 2016 to 2018). About the investigation overall: Patients and healthy donors did not differ in mean age, gender distribution, total cell number or subset yield. A total of 107,917,701 sorted cells were examined across all samples, and the number of cells per subset was strongly correlated with RNA yield. The study compared the TCRB repertoires of sorted circulating CD4+ T cell subsets in recently diagnosed type 1 diabetes patients with those in matched healthy donors. Naive and central memory subsets were obtained from all 30 or so donors, but regulatory and stem cell-like memory subsets were isolated from only 8 patients and roughly eight healthy donors. Beyond this particular receptor, the publication reports: Because the HLA sub-analyses included only small numbers of individuals, any influence of HLA type on TCRB rearrangement was left unresolved. At VDJ recombination sites, type 1 diabetes patients had fewer insertions and more deleted nucleotides, which implies abnormalities in thymic rearrangement. In all four CD4+ subsets, TCRB CDR3 length was moderately but significantly shorter in type 1 diabetes patients. Naive, central memory and regulatory TCRB repertoires appeared more similar among patients than among healthy donors. PCR may preferentially amplify shorter templates, but because patient and control samples were amplified and corrected together, any resulting skew would affect both groups equally. Because cDNA was sequenced instead of genomic DNA, highly expressing activated cells could be over-represented, though the groups showed no difference in activation or CD3 levels.

The entire amount of isolated RNA was reverse transcribed using the High Capacity cDNA Reverse Transcription Kit, so the sequenced TCRB transcripts were expressed ones. Deep immunoSEQ sequencing was applied to naive, central memory and regulatory T cell samples, giving an average of about 3.4 million total reads per sample. Sorted cells were lysed in RLT buffer and RNA was extracted with DNase-treated RNeasy Micro or Mini kits, depending on cell number. Each cell subset was processed separately to prevent cross-contamination, with patient and healthy donor samples processed together. TCRB sequences were amplified from cDNA with the immunoSEQ multiplex PCR, producing 87-bp fragments spanning the CDR3 region. Sequencing of the amplicons was done on the Illumina HiSeq platform. The published analysis was carried out like this. Synthetic template baselines were used to correct PCR bias computationally, reads within Hamming distance 2 were collapsed together, and singletons that could not be merged were discarded. By aligning reads against IMGT, V, D and J genes, CDR3 length, and insertions or deletions at six rearrangement sites were assigned. Within each subset, clonotype counts were normalized to sorted cell number, after which true diversity and Gini coefficients were computed with the tcR R package. Repertoire sharing was quantified using the overlap coefficient calculated on TCRB nucleotide sequences. TCRdb obtained this table from immuneACCESS and retained in-frame rearrangements with V and J assigned. These tables miss some clones; where compared with another copy, unresolved V genes account for less than half of the shortfall, and the remainder is unexplained. The V and J calls and the clone size are those of that table, but D and trimming were determined from the DNA. The sample table holds tens of thousands of clones, of which roughly 60% were seen once. In total, the top ten clones hold roughly 2% of the sample.

Per the germline V gene, SQVTM is the CDR1 and ANQGSEA is the CDR2. For this chain, trimming is 0 bases at the V end and 8 bases at the J end, and the number of junction bases without a gene match is 7. Spanning cysteine to phenylalanine, the CDR3 consists of 16 amino acids. The only DNA kept is the CDR3, 48 bases in frame from the first base. Each donor gave one peripheral blood draw, approximately 100 mL on average, collected into heparinised tubes. Using a panel that included CD45RO, CCR7, CD25, CD127, CD95 and CD27, naive, central memory, regulatory and stem cell-like memory CD4+ T cells were sorted on a BD FACSAria II. Every sorted population had a purity above 95%. PBMCs were isolated immediately by Lymphoprep density gradient centrifugation and stained directly without culture. So that batch effects would be minimized, each experiment stained and sorted samples in pairs, pairing one healthy donor with one patient.

Material for sequencing was Tregs from blood. The cell subset or site label here, explained by the study, means: regulatory CD4+ T cells. The source is a young woman in good health. The chain joins TRBV29-1 to TRBJ2-1, with 13 junctional bases fitting TRBD2. The nucleotide sequence is TGCAGCGTTGAAGATCTTAGGACTAGCGGGAGAGATGAGCAGTTCTTC. This sequence encodes CSVEDLRTSGRDEQFF.